This TCR beta chain derives from a study of T cells after yellow fever vaccination. A remark on this clonotype: Its antigen remains unidentified.

With 1 base clipped from V and 2 bases from J, the junction kept 12 bases outside the gene matches. This CDR3 has 18 amino acids. The V gene's germline CDR1 is SGHRS and CDR2 YFSETQ. Overall study findings and caveats: Among primary-vaccination clones, most reappeared after the booster, at roughly 95% for CD4 and around 91% for CD8.

TCRdb recomputed calls from the 5' RACE reads with MiXCR, one row per CDR3 protein. The sample includes fewer than 350,000 distinct CDR3 sequences, more than 8.5% seen only once; the top ten take about a sixth. The chain employs TRBV5-1 and TRBJ2-3, with 8 bases that match TRBD2. Sample: PBMCs, taken on the day of the first yellow fever vaccination. The sequence was obtained from a man younger than 35 who received the YFV17D yellow fever vaccine. CDR3 sequence: CASSLPPGGRGNTDTQYF. DNA for the CDR3: TGCGCCAGCAGCTTGCCTCCGGGGGGGAGGGGCAACACAGATACGCAGTATTTT.